These 15 T cell receptor beta chains were all obtained from the same sample, sequenced in a study of blood T cell repertoires in COVID-19 (dated by TCRdb to the early 2020s). The method was the immunoSEQ multiplex PCR assay. TCRdb stores this immuneACCESS table with in-frame sequences only. Part of the clones is absent; in the studies checked, under half of the shortfall reflects unresolved V genes, and no reason is known for the rest. This sample holds 160,000 or so clones; 81% were observed only once. The ten largest clones capture roughly a tenth of the sample. Sequencing input: peripheral blood. Receptors originate from a human donor in a cohort sampled during active COVID-19.

This clone has just a few counts. The same CDR3 can be traced to other DNA sequences in this sample. The chain uses TRBV6-5 and TRBJ2-5, with D hard to call. This CDR3 has 11 residues. Trimming stripped 6 bases from V and 5 bases from J, with 7 bases between. Germline assignment: CDR1 MNHEY and CDR2 SVGAGI. The CDR3: CASRQQETQYF. The CDR3 DNA follows: TGTGCCAGCAGACAACAGGAGACCCAGTACTTC.

This clone was seen more than once but under ten times. V and J are TRBV2 and TRBJ2-5, with D maybe TRBD2 (6 bases). V shed 6 bases and J shed 3 bases, with 11 bases lying between them. This CDR3 comprises 13 residues. Germline assignment: CDR1 SNHLY and CDR2 FYNNEI. The CDR3 spells CASRGLREETQYF. The DNA for the CDR3 is TGTGCCAGCAGGGGACTTAGGGAAGAGACCCAGTACTTC.

The V gene is TRBV2, the J gene TRBJ2-1, with 7 nucleotides matching TRBD1. The CDR3 extends over 15 amino acids. V shed 6 bases, J shed 0 bases, and the junction held 5 bases outside the gene matches. The germline CDR1 and CDR2 sequences are SNHLY and FYNNEI. Here the CDR3 reads CASSRDRNSYNEQFF. The CDR3 bases are TGTGCCAGCAGCCGGGACAGAAACTCCTACAATGAGCAGTTCTTC.

The V gene is TRBV18, the J gene TRBJ1-5, with D unresolved. There are 12 residues in the CDR3. Trimming took off 6 bases at V and 5 bases at J, with 8 bases between the two ends. Germline V gene data show CDR1 as KGHSH and CDR2 as LQKENI. The CDR3 nucleotides are TGTGCCAGCTCCCCGGAGGATCAGCCCCAGCATTTT. Its translation is CASSPEDQPQHF.

There are a few counts of this clone. The genes are TRBV4-3 and TRBJ1-2; D not certain. V shed 1 base and J shed 2 bases, with 11 bases lying between them. The CDR3 runs to 15 residues. The germline V gene has CDR1 LGHNA and CDR2 YSLEER. CDR3 bases: TGCGCCAGCAGCCAAGTGAACCGACAAAACTATGGCTACACCTTC. It codes for CASSQVNRQNYGYTF.

The chain joins TRBV6-5 to TRBJ2-7, with D unclear. This CDR3 is built from 15 residues. V dropped 5 bases and J dropped 2 bases, with 16 bases sitting between them. CDR1 and CDR2 from the germline V gene are MNHEY and SVGAGI. CDR3 amino acids: CASSQVSGKPYEQYF. Written as DNA, the CDR3 is TGTGCCAGCAGTCAGGTCTCCGGAAAGCCCTACGAGCAGTACTTC.

V is TRBV12-3 or TRBV12-4 and J is TRBJ1-5; D is possibly TRBD1 (6 bases). V was pared by 6 bases and J by 3 bases, with 9 bases between. This CDR3 has 13 residues. The CDR3 here is CASRRQVNQPQHF. For the CDR3, the DNA is TGTGCCAGCAGGAGACAGGTCAATCAGCCCCAGCATTTT.

The J gene is TRBJ1-5, the V gene TRBV6-5; tentative D call: TRBD1 (5 bases). The V gene lost 6 bases and the J gene lost 0 bases, with 9 bases spanning the gap. Germline CDR1 is MNHEY and CDR2 is SVGAGI. The CDR3 covers 14 residues. The CDR3 bases are TGTGCCAGCAGAGACAGACCTAGCAATCAGCCCCAGCATTTT. It is translated as CASRDRPSNQPQHF.

The V and J genes are TRBV11-2 and TRBJ2-7; TRBD2 matches at 7 bases. Looked up from germline, CDR1 is SGHAT and CDR2 is FQNNGV. This CDR3 spans 15 amino acids. V dropped 1 base and J dropped 0; count of bases not matched to a gene: 3. The CDR3 sequence: CASSLAGGSSYEQYF. The CDR3 nucleotides read TGTGCCAGCAGCTTAGCGGGGGGAAGCTCCTACGAGCAGTACTTC.

CDR3 coding DNA: TGTGCCAGCAGTTCAACGGGAGAGGTGTCCTACGAGCAGTACTTC. This encodes CASSSTGEVSYEQYF. This chain joins TRBV27 and TRBJ2-7, with a weak D call TRBD2 (6 bases). V lost 4 bases and J lost 1, with 14 bases in between. CDR3 length: 15 residues. Per germline, CDR1 MNHEY and CDR2 SMNVEV (reference sequence).

This clone was counted between two and nine times. The chain joins TRBV5-4 to TRBJ2-1, with 10 nucleotides matching TRBD1. Per germline, CDR1 SGHNT and CDR2 YYREEE (reference sequence). The CDR3 runs 17 residues. V was pared by 0 bases and J by 0 bases, with 3 bases of the junction left unmatched. The CDR3 region has the DNA TGTGCCAGCAGCTTGGGGACAGGGGGGGCCTCCTACAATGAGCAGTTCTTC. Translation: CASSLGTGGASYNEQFF.

V and J are TRBV7-9 and TRBJ2-5; 9 bases line up with TRBD1. CDR1 and CDR2 (germline): SEHNR, FQNEAQ (reference sequence). The J segment lost 5 bases and the V segment lost 5 bases, leaving 9 bases of the junction unmatched. The CDR3 has 15 amino acids. This CDR3 reads CASSPPTGGRETQYF. The CDR3 DNA reads TGTGCCAGCAGCCCACCGACAGGGGGTCGTGAGACCCAGTACTTC.

The V gene is TRBV10-1, the J gene TRBJ2-7, with 9 positions matching TRBD1. The trim removed 2 bases at V and 2 bases at J, leaving 1 base unmatched. The length of the CDR3 is 14 residues. CDR1 is WNHNN and CDR2 is SYGVQD in the germline V gene (reference sequence). CDR3 residues: CASSERTGAYEQYF. The DNA for the CDR3 is TGCGCCAGCAGTGAGAGGACAGGGGCCTACGAGCAGTACTTC.

Only a few counts were recorded for this clone. The chain is built from TRBV18 and TRBJ2-7; 13 bases agree with TRBD2. The length of the CDR3 is 16 residues. The trim removed 4 bases at V and 4 bases at J, leaving 7 bases unmatched. In germline, CDR1 is KGHSH, CDR2 LQKENI. The CDR3 region has the DNA TGTGCCAGCTCACGGGGACTAGCGGGACTTACTTACGAGCAGTACTTC. Its translation: CASSRGLAGLTYEQYF. Looking up the rest from reference TRBV18 and TRBJ2-7 gives the full variable domain: NAGVMQNPRHLVRRRGQEARLRCSPMKGHSHVYWYRQLPEEGLKFMVYLQKENIIDESGMPKERFSAEFPKEGPSILRIQQVVRGDSAAYFCASSRGLAGLTYEQYFGPGTRLTVT.

This rearrangement joins TRBV5-4 to TRBJ2-1; 8 nucleotides align to TRBD2. Germline V gives CDR1 SGHNT, CDR2 YYREEE (reference sequence). The CDR3 is 14 residues long. Trimming took 0 bases from V and 10 from J; bases not matched to a gene: 6. The CDR3 DNA reads TGTGCCAGCAGCTTGGGAGCGGGGGTCAGGGAGCAGTTCTTC. Translation gives CASSLGAGVREQFF. The complete variable domain, with remaining parts taken from reference TRBV5-4 and TRBJ2-1, reads ETGVTQSPTHLIKTRGQQVTLRCSSQSGHNTVSWYQQALGQGPQFIFQYYREEENGRGNFPPRFSGLQFPNYSSELNVNALELDDSALYLCASSLGAGVREQFFGPGTRLTVL.